These 32 T cell receptor beta chains came from one sample sequenced in a study of naive and memory T cell subsets (dated by TCRdb to 2015 to 2018). The library relied on UMI-ligation and nested PCR. Sequenced using an Illumina MiSeq. An equimolar mix of two oligonucleotides covering both TRBC1 and TRBC2 was used as the beta constant-region primer. Clones were called with MiXCR by TCRdb after fastp trimmed the public reads at Q25, and only in-frame beta chains were retained. Records with the same CDR3 protein are collapsed into one entry carrying the most frequent genes and DNA. Present in this sample are 89,000 or so distinct CDR3 sequences, 13% of which were seen just once. Roughly 0.9% of the sample is held by the ten biggest clonotypes. The material sequenced was central memory CD4+ T cells from blood. Reading the label with the study, this specimen's cell subset or site is: central memory, CD45RA- CD27+. The receptors stem from a human donor in good health.

This clonotype was observed many times. V usage is TRBV2 and J usage is TRBJ2-7, with D maybe TRBD1 (5 bases). The germline V gene has CDR1 SNHLY and CDR2 FYNNEI. The CDR3 sequence is 12 residues long. V was cut by 8 bases and J by 0 bases, with 8 bases left in between. The DNA of the CDR3 is TGTGCCAGCCGACAGAGCTCCTACGAGCAGTACTTC. This encodes CASRQSSYEQYF.

The chain has TRBV28 and TRBJ1-5; 8 bases fit TRBD1. J was trimmed by 2 bases and V by 4 bases; bases with no gene match: 4. CDR3 length: 15 residues. Germline V gene sequence: CDR1 MDHEN, CDR2 SYDVKM. CDR3 amino acids: CASSSGTGRNQPQHF. The CDR3 DNA reads TGTGCCAGCAGTTCCGGGACAGGTCGCAATCAGCCCCAGCATTTT.

This clonotype was counted at least ten times. This chain uses TRBV27 with TRBJ2-2; 7 nucleotides line up with TRBD1. The CDR3 sequence is 14 residues long. CDR1 MNHEY and CDR2 SMNVEV come from the germline V gene (reference sequence). With V trimmed by 6 bases and J by 5 bases, 6 bases remained unmatched. The CDR3 is CASRATGVTGELFF. The CDR3 DNA follows: TGTGCCAGCAGGGCAACAGGGGTAACCGGGGAGCTGTTTTTT.

This clonotype showed up many times. The rearrangement uses TRBV6-1 and TRBJ2-4; 9 positions match TRBD1. The trim removed 4 bases at V and 9 bases at J, leaving 10 bases unmatched. Germline V gene data show CDR1 as MNHNS and CDR2 as SASEGT. The CDR3 spans 15 residues. This CDR3 reads CASSGTGGAWGIQYF. The CDR3 DNA reads as TGTGCCAGCAGTGGAACAGGGGGCGCTTGGGGCATTCAGTACTTC.

This clonotype was seen a handful of times. The rearrangement joins TRBV28 to TRBJ1-5, with a tentative D call TRBD1 (5 bases). V was shortened by 2 bases and J by 5 bases, with 16 bases between the two germline ends. The CDR3 covers 16 residues. Germline CDR1 is MDHEN and CDR2 is SYDVKM. CDR3 nucleotide sequence: TGTGCCAGCAGTTTACGGGCAGGGAGAGCACATCAGCCCCAGCATTTT. Translated: CASSLRAGRAHQPQHF.

This clonotype was seen more than once but under ten times. The gene calls are TRBV11-2 and TRBJ1-1; no definite D call. CDR1 and CDR2 (germline): SGHAT, FQNNGV. V was cut by 3 bases and J by 0 bases, with 8 bases left in between. The CDR3 loop spans 14 amino acids. The CDR3 DNA follows: TGTGCCAGCAGCTTGTTCCGGATGAACACTGAAGCTTTCTTT. It encodes CASSLFRMNTEAFF.

The chain employs TRBV12-3 or TRBV12-4 and TRBJ2-7; 8 nucleotides match TRBD1. CDR3 length: 18 amino acids. After removal of 2 bases from V and 1 base from J, the junction contained 13 bases not matched to a gene. CDR3 bases: TGTGCCAGCAGTTTAATGGGGTTCGGACAGGGCGAGTCCTACGAGCAGTACTTC. Protein sequence: CASSLMGFGQGESYEQYF.

This clonotype was observed a handful of times. The chain carries TRBV6-1 and TRBJ1-6; D remains ambiguous. Trimming stripped 0 bases from V and 4 bases from J, with 16 bases between. The germline V gene encodes CDR1 MNHNS and CDR2 SASEGT. The CDR3 spans 18 residues. In DNA form, the CDR3 reads TGTGCCAGCAGTGAAGCTAAGTCCGGGAGCTTTTATAATTCACCCCTCCACTTT. It yields the protein CASSEAKSGSFYNSPLHF.

The J gene is TRBJ2-1, the V gene TRBV10-3; the match to TRBD2 covers 7 bases. With V trimmed by 4 bases and J by 0 bases, 3 bases remained unmatched. The germline gives CDR1 ENHRY, CDR2 SYGVKD. The CDR3 is made up of 15 amino acids. CDR3 bases: TGTGCCATCAGTGGGGCTAGCGGCTCCTACAATGAGCAGTTCTTC. Translated: CAISGASGSYNEQFF.

A few counts support this clonotype. This sequence joins TRBV12-3 or TRBV12-4 and TRBJ2-7, with D perhaps TRBD1 (5 bases). V shed 4 bases and J shed 5 bases, with 15 bases lying between them. The CDR3 spans 14 residues. The CDR3 DNA follows: TGTGCCAGCAGTTCCCTTATAGACAGAGACGAGCAGTACTTC. It codes for CASSSLIDRDEQYF.

In its sample, this clonotype was seen many times. The chain couples TRBV7-2 to TRBJ2-3, with D possibly matching TRBD2 (6 bases). Trimming left V 3 bases short and J 3 bases short, with 13 bases between. The germline V gene has CDR1 SGHTA and CDR2 FQGNSA. CDR3 length equals 15 residues. CDR3 loop: CASSFRDSSTDTQYF. In nucleotides, the CDR3 is TGTGCCAGCAGCTTTAGGGACTCGTCGACAGATACGCAGTATTTT.

This rearrangement joins TRBV7-2 to TRBJ2-2; TRBD2 matches at 14 bases. V gave up 6 bases and J gave up 3 bases; unmatched junction bases: 6. This CDR3 comprises 17 residues. Looked up from germline, CDR1 is SGHTA and CDR2 is FQGNSA. The CDR3 DNA follows: TGTGCCAGCAGGTCAAGGGGACTAGCGGGAGACACCGGGGAGCTGTTTTTT. This sequence encodes CASRSRGLAGDTGELFF. Supplemented by reference TRBV7-2 and TRBJ2-2, the full variable domain reads GAGVSQSPSNKVTEKGKDVELRCDPISGHTALYWYRQSLGQGLEFLIYFQGNSAPDKSGLPSDRFSAERTGGSVSTLTIQRTQQEDSAVYLCASRSRGLAGDTGELFFGEGSRLTVL.

In this sample, this clonotype turned up a few times. This chain connects TRBV19 to TRBJ2-1; D is perhaps TRBD2 (6 bases). With 3 bases removed from V and 4 bases from J, the gap between germline ends came to 10 bases. Germline CDR1 LNHDA, CDR2 SQIVND (reference sequence). The CDR3 has 14 residues. The CDR3 reads CASSIRDFYNEQFF. CDR3 sequence (DNA): TGTGCCAGTAGTATCCGGGACTTTTACAATGAGCAGTTCTTC.

This clonotype has only a few counts. This chain connects TRBV7-2 to TRBJ2-7; 10 nucleotides line up with TRBD1. With 3 bases clipped from V and 1 base from J, the junction kept 3 bases outside the gene matches. This CDR3 region has 15 residues. Looked up from germline, CDR1 is SGHTA and CDR2 is FQGNSA. DNA of the CDR3: TGTGCCAGCAGCTTCCCGGGACAGGGGTCCTACGAGCAGTACTTC. This sequence encodes CASSFPGQGSYEQYF.

This chain links TRBV5-8 with TRBJ2-5; D is undetermined. The germline V gene has CDR1 SGHTS and CDR2 YDEGEE. The CDR3 has 11 amino acids. V dropped 6 bases and J dropped 4 bases, with 7 bases sitting between them. This chain's CDR3 is CASTRLETQYF. Written as DNA, the CDR3 is TGTGCCAGCACCCGCCTAGAGACCCAGTACTTC.

This clonotype was detected many times. This sequence joins TRBV20-1 and TRBJ2-1; D may be TRBD2 (5 bases). The CDR3 loop spans 14 amino acids. The germline gives CDR1 DFQATT, CDR2 SNEGSKA (reference sequence). V shed 0 bases and J shed 7 bases, with 13 bases lying between them. This CDR3 reads CSARDLGSWNEQFF. In DNA, the CDR3 is TGCAGTGCTAGAGATCTGGGGAGTTGGAATGAGCAGTTCTTC.

This chain joins TRBV28 and TRBJ2-3, with TRBD1 matching over 12 bases. Germline trimming cut 10 bases from V and 5 bases from J; bases unmatched to any gene: 19. The CDR3 length is 18 residues. Germline V lookup: CDR1 MDHEN, CDR2 SYDVKM. In DNA form, the CDR3 reads TGTGCCACTGCCTACGGGACAGGGGGCATGGGAGGGGGAGATACGCAGTATTTT. Translating gives CATAYGTGGMGGGDTQYF.

This chain joins TRBV6-5 and TRBJ2-7, with 10 bases lining up with TRBD1. This CDR3 comprises 19 residues. V trimming: 1 base; J trimming: 2 bases; junction bases outside the gene matches: 14. CDR1 MNHEY and CDR2 SVGAGI come from the germline V gene. The CDR3 loop is CASSYLAIGQGERPYEQYF. CDR3 bases: TGTGCCAGCAGTTACTTGGCCATAGGACAGGGGGAAAGACCCTACGAGCAGTACTTC.

The chain employs TRBV3-1 and TRBJ2-3; D unclear. Germline CDR1 is LGHDT and CDR2 is YNNKEL (reference sequence). The CDR3 sequence is 17 residues long. Trimming pared 4 bases from V and 4 bases from J, leaving 21 bases between. CDR3 loop: CASSLLALSPTPDTQYF. In nucleotides, the CDR3 is TGTGCCAGCAGCCTTCTTGCCCTGAGCCCGACCCCAGATACGCAGTATTTT.

This clonotype was observed at least ten times. The DNA for the CDR3 is TGTGCCAGCACCTGGGGGGCGAGCACAGATACGCAGTATTTT. Encoded protein: CASTWGASTDTQYF. The V call is TRBV5-4, the J call TRBJ2-3; D possibly uses TRBD1 or TRBD2 (6 bases each). Germline V gives CDR1 SGHNT, CDR2 YYREEE (reference sequence). Trimming removed 6 bases from V and 0 bases from J, with 11 bases in between. The CDR3 sequence is 14 residues long.

Many counts were recorded for this clonotype. CDR3: CASRRQGLSMGANVLTF. Written as DNA, the CDR3 is TGTGCCAGCAGAAGACAAGGCCTTTCGATGGGGGCCAACGTCCTGACTTTC. The V gene is TRBV6-5, the J gene TRBJ2-6; D ambiguous. The CDR3 extends over 17 amino acids. CDR1 and CDR2 from the germline V gene are MNHEY and SVGAGI. V was clipped by 6 bases and J by 4 bases, with 19 bases between them.

This clonotype was observed a handful of times. This chain uses TRBV2 with TRBJ2-1, with D maybe TRBD2 (5 bases). The V end was cut by 7 bases, the J end by 0 bases, with 10 bases between. Looked up from germline, CDR1 is SNHLY and CDR2 is FYNNEI. There are 14 residues in the CDR3. The CDR3 protein is CASTEGSSYNEQFF. The CDR3 coding sequence is TGTGCCAGCACGGAAGGGAGCTCCTACAATGAGCAGTTCTTC.

This clonotype was observed at least ten times. The chain has TRBV7-2 and TRBJ2-7; 10 bases are a match to TRBD2. CDR1 and CDR2 (germline): SGHTA, FQGNSA. Germline trimming cut 5 bases from V and 3 bases from J; bases unmatched to any gene: 4. The CDR3 sequence is 14 residues long. The CDR3 bases are TGTGCCAGCAGCCTGAGCGGGAGGGACTACGAGCAGTACTTC. This sequence encodes CASSLSGRDYEQYF.

The chain links TRBV28 to TRBJ2-5; TRBD1 matches at 8 bases. Germline loops: CDR1 MDHEN, CDR2 SYDVKM. The CDR3 totals 13 residues. V lost 8 bases and J lost 3; bases outside the gene matches: 5. CDR3 nucleotides: TGTGCCAGCGCCGGACAGGGAAAAGAGACCCAGTACTTC. It is translated as CASAGQGKETQYF.

The chain links TRBV4-1 to TRBJ2-3; 10 positions match TRBD2. J gave up 7 bases and V 5 bases, and 9 bases lay outside the gene matches. The CDR3 has 15 residues. Germline CDR1 is MGHRA and CDR2 is YSYEKL. In DNA, the CDR3 is TGCGCCAGCAGCTCAGGACTAGCGGCCAAACATACGCAGTATTTT. Translation gives CASSSGLAAKHTQYF.

The gene calls are TRBV7-2 and TRBJ2-3, with TRBD2 identical over 8 bases. Losses at the gene ends were 3 bases for V and 13 bases for J; bases not matched to a gene: 12. Germline loops: CDR1 SGHTA, CDR2 FQGNSA. This CDR3 contains 14 residues. CDR3 nucleotide sequence: TGTGCCAGCAGCTTGGGCCTAGCGGGCGTGGGGGAGTATTTT. Translation: CASSLGLAGVGEYF. The entire variable domain, with the rest obtained from reference TRBV7-2 and TRBJ2-3, is as follows: GAGVSQSPSNKVTEKGKDVELRCDPISGHTALYWYRQSLGQGLEFLIYFQGNSAPDKSGLPSDRFSAERTGGSVSTLTIQRTQQEDSAVYLCASSLGLAGVGEYFGPGTRLTVL.

This clonotype occurred a few times. This chain links TRBV19 with TRBJ2-1; TRBD2 aligns across 11 bases. Trimming took 5 bases from V and 0 from J; bases not matched to a gene: 9. This CDR3 spans 18 amino acids. Germline V CDR1 and CDR2: LNHDA, SQIVND (reference sequence). CDR3 DNA sequence: TGTGCCAGTAGTCGAACTAGCGGGAGATCTGGCTCCTACAATGAGCAGTTCTTC. Translated, it gives CASSRTSGRSGSYNEQFF.

The V gene is TRBV6-1, the J gene TRBJ2-5; tentative D call: TRBD1 (6 bases). The V gene's germline CDR1 is MNHNS and CDR2 SASEGT. The CDR3 covers 14 residues. V lost 6 bases to trimming and J lost 3 bases, with 14 bases between them. The CDR3 loop is CASRTVGAEETQYF. CDR3 nucleotides: TGTGCCAGCAGGACGGTGGGGGCGGAAGAGACCCAGTACTTC.

The V call is TRBV11-2, the J call TRBJ1-6, with 8 bases fitting TRBD1. The CDR3 runs 20 residues. CDR1 is SGHAT, CDR2 FQNNGV, per germline. Germline trimming cut 4 bases from V and 1 base from J; bases unmatched to any gene: 15. The DNA of the CDR3 is TGTGCCAGCAGCTCACATCAGGACAGGGCATGGGTGTCCTATAATTCACCCCTCCACTTT. Protein product: CASSSHQDRAWVSYNSPLHF.

This clonotype was counted only a few times. The chain uses TRBV28 and TRBJ2-5, with 11 bases lining up with TRBD2. V shed 4 bases and J 5 bases; nucleotides not matched to a gene: 6. The CDR3 contains 15 residues. Germline V gene data show CDR1 as MDHEN and CDR2 as SYDVKM. The CDR3 protein is CASSSSLAGGETQYF. The CDR3, as DNA: TGTGCCAGCAGTTCCTCATTAGCGGGAGGGGAGACCCAGTACTTC.

This clonotype has at least ten counts. The chain uses TRBV19 and TRBJ2-7, with 7 nucleotides matching TRBD2. Germline-derived CDR1 and CDR2 are LNHDA and SQIVND (reference sequence). The CDR3 is made up of 14 amino acids. The V gene end was trimmed by 3 bases and the J gene end by 3 bases; junction bases not matched to a gene: 5. This CDR3 is CASSIAGVGYEQYF. CDR3 in DNA: TGTGCCAGTAGTATCGCGGGAGTTGGCTACGAGCAGTACTTC.

This clonotype was found many times. V usage is TRBV29-1 and J usage is TRBJ2-1, with 12 bases matching TRBD2. CDR1 is SQVTM and CDR2 is ANQGSEA in the germline V gene. The CDR3 is 17 residues long. V lost 7 bases to trimming and J lost 4 bases; unmatched junction nucleotides: 14. CDR3 in DNA: TGCAGCGACACAACAGACCGGACTAGCGGGAAGTACAATGAGCAGTTCTTC. It specifies CSDTTDRTSGKYNEQFF.